This T cell receptor (beta chain) stems from a study of OX40 agonist ivuxolimab in advanced cancers. On the study more broadly: At about 82% male, the cohort had a mean age of 60 years, ranging from about 20 to 79. The study, taken as a whole, reports: There were, on average, more expanded clones in CD8+ T cells than in CD4+.

Anyone with autoimmune disease history or systemic immunosuppression was excluded. J lost 6 bases, V lost 5 bases, and 5 bases had no gene match. In germline, CDR1 is MNHEY, CDR2 SMNVEV (reference sequence). The CDR3 runs 14 residues. Points on this clone: The antigen is unknown.

Assay: immunoSEQ multiplex PCR; the TCRdb copy retains only in-frame clones and omits some. The table lists 80,000 or so clones, just under 85% of them singletons. The sequence was obtained from an adult with an advanced solid tumor such as melanoma, head and neck, liver or kidney cancer. The sample in question was CD4+ or CD8+ T cells sorted from blood, obtained in a trial of the OX40 agonist ivuxolimab. The chain is built from TRBV27 and TRBJ1-1, with 11 bases that match TRBD1. Written as DNA, the CDR3 is TGTGCCAGCAGTCCGAGGGACAGGGGGGCTGAAGCTTTCTTT. Residues: CASSPRDRGAEAFF.